This T cell receptor beta chain was obtained from a study of T cells in Graves' hyperthyroidism and ophthalmopathy. TCR beta CDR3 regions were amplified from RNA transcripts. The TCR CDR3 first-round RT-PCR relied on the HTBI primer set. TCRdb re-analysed the multiplex PCR reads in MiXCR, keeping a single row per CDR3 protein. Of roughly 350,000 distinct CDR3 sequences listed, roughly an eighth are singletons. This clonotype was recorded many times. Clinical Activity Scores of at least 3, NOSPECS grades of at least 4 and durations under 3 months characterized ophthalmopathy patients. V lost 6 bases and J 4 bases, leaving 21 bases between the germline ends. CDR1 and CDR2 (germline): MNHNS, SASEGT. This CDR3 comprises 16 residues.

The chain has TRBV6-1 and TRBJ1-2; tentative D call: TRBD1 (6 bases). The specimen sequenced was blood. This receptor was taken from a woman in her forties with Graves' ophthalmopathy. The DNA for the CDR3 is TGTGCCAGCAGCTGGGCGAGACAGGCGACGTTCTATGGCTACACCTTC. Encoded protein: CASSWARQATFYGYTF.